The 26 T cell receptor beta chains below come from one sample, sequenced in a study of cytomegalovirus exposure and HLA in healthy donors (dated by TCRdb to 2015 to 2018). The library was obtained by the immunoSEQ multiplex PCR assay. The multiplex PCR relied on a mix of 60 forward primers for TCR Vbeta segments and 13 reverse primers for TCR Jbeta segments. TCRdb limited this immuneACCESS table to in-frame rearrangements with V and J called. A share of clones is missing; checked studies link under half to unresolved V genes, and the rest is unexplained. The table for this sample lists around 98,000 clones; 69% of them were counted only once. Over 0.95% of the sample comes from the top ten. The sequencing sample was made of PBMCs. The origin of the receptors is a female donor in good health and CMV-seronegative.

The chain links TRBV11-3 to TRBJ2-7; weak D call: TRBD2 (6 bases). The CDR3 spans 12 residues. V was clipped by 10 bases and J by 4 bases, with 14 bases between them. CDR1 is SGHNT and CDR2 is YENEEA in the germline V gene. This CDR3 is CATLRGLYEQYF. DNA for the CDR3: TGTGCCACACTTCGGGGGTTGTACGAGCAGTACTTC. Supplemented by reference TRBV11-3 and TRBJ2-7, the full variable domain reads EAGVVQSPRYKIIEKKQPVAFWCNPISGHNTLYWYLQNLGQGPELLIRYENEEAVDDSQLPKDRFSAERLKGVDSTLKIQPAELGDSAVYLCATLRGLYEQYFGPGTRLTVT.

The V and J genes are TRBV30 and TRBJ2-7; 9 bases are shared with TRBD2. Germline assignment: CDR1 GTSNPN and CDR2 SVGIG (reference sequence). Trimming took 3 bases from V and 5 from J; bases not matched to a gene: 8. The CDR3 consists of 14 residues. This CDR3 is CAWSVTGLANEQYF. CDR3 in DNA: TGTGCCTGGAGCGTCACGGGACTAGCCAACGAGCAGTACTTC.

The chain is built from TRBV6-1 and TRBJ2-7; 9 bases agree with TRBD2. CDR3 size: 14 residues. Per the germline V gene, CDR1 is MNHNS and CDR2 is SASEGT. V lost 7 bases, J lost 6 bases, and 10 bases stayed unmatched. The CDR3 loop reads CASMGASGIGEQYF. The CDR3 DNA sequence: TGTGCCAGCATGGGGGCTAGCGGGATTGGCGAGCAGTACTTC.

This chain links TRBV30 with TRBJ2-3, with D unclear. The CDR3 loop spans 14 amino acids. Trimming pared 2 bases from V and 3 bases from J, leaving 12 bases between. Germline V gene sequence: CDR1 GTSNPN, CDR2 SVGIG (reference sequence). The DNA for the CDR3 is TGTGCCTGGAGTTCCGAGGCCTCGACAGATACGCAGTATTTT. It is translated as CAWSSEASTDTQYF.

Details on this clone: A junction boundary mismatches the germline segment, possibly from a read error. The J gene is TRBJ2-7, the V gene TRBV7-9, with 7 bases identical to TRBD1. Germline lookup yields CDR1 SEHNR and CDR2 FQNEAQ (reference sequence). The CDR3 has 15 amino acids. The CDR3 protein is CSSSLDRGLIDEQYF. CDR3 coding DNA: TGTTCCAGCAGCTTAGATAGGGGGCTCATCGACGAGCAGTACTTC.

CDR3 in amino acids: CASSPVGREGEKLFF. CDR3 bases: TGCGCCAGCAGTCCCGTCGGCAGAGAGGGTGAAAAACTGTTTTTT. This chain uses TRBV5-1 with TRBJ1-4; D not resolved. V lost 5 bases and J lost 7, with 18 bases in between. CDR3 length equals 15 residues. The germline V gene encodes CDR1 SGHRS and CDR2 YFSETQ.

This clone turned up a few times. The chain carries TRBV30 and TRBJ2-2; D is ambiguous. This CDR3 contains 15 residues. V lost 0 bases and J 0 bases, leaving 8 bases between the germline ends. In germline, CDR1 is GTSNPN, CDR2 SVGIG (reference sequence). CDR3 bases: TGTGCCTGGAGTGTAGTGACAACGAACACCGGGGAGCTGTTTTTT. This encodes CAWSVVTTNTGELFF.

In its sample, this clone was seen a few times. This chain connects TRBV2 to TRBJ2-7, with a tentative D call TRBD2 (5 bases). Trimming cost V 8 bases and J 2 bases, with 19 bases left between them. The CDR3 loop spans 15 amino acids. Germline V gene lookup returns CDR1 SNHLY and CDR2 FYNNEI. The CDR3 DNA is TGTGCCAGCTTAGGTGGGCGGGCCCTTACCTACGAGCAGTACTTC. Protein product: CASLGGRALTYEQYF.

The chain couples TRBV9 to TRBJ2-3, with TRBD2 matching over 7 bases. The trim removed 0 bases at V and 4 bases at J, leaving 8 bases unmatched. The V gene's germline CDR1 is SGDLS and CDR2 YYNGEE. The CDR3 runs 16 residues. The CDR3 sequence: CASSVGGGRSADTQYF. The CDR3, as DNA: TGTGCCAGCAGCGTAGGGGGAGGGCGCTCCGCAGATACGCAGTATTTT. The variable domain in full, with the rest retrieved from reference TRBV9 and TRBJ2-3, is DSGVTQTPKHLITATGQRVTLRCSPRSGDLSVYWYQQSLDQGLQFLIQYYNGEERAKGNILERFSAQQFPDLHSELNLSSLELGDSALYFCASSVGGGRSADTQYFGPGTRLTVL.

This chain joins TRBV29-1 and TRBJ1-2; D perhaps matches TRBD1 (5 bases). The germline V gene encodes CDR1 SQVTM and CDR2 ANQGSEA. Trimming cost V 5 bases and J 2 bases, with 12 bases left between them. The CDR3 is made up of 13 amino acids. The DNA for the CDR3 is TGCAGCGTTTCGGACATGTCGAACTATGGCTACACCTTC. It translates to CSVSDMSNYGYTF. The variable domain in full, completed from reference TRBV29-1 and TRBJ1-2, reads SAVISQKPSRDICQRGTSLTIQCQVDSQVTMMFWYRQQPGQSLTLIATANQGSEATYESGFVIDKFPISRPNLTFSTLTVSNMSPEDSSIYLCSVSDMSNYGYTFGSGTRLTVV.

The chain couples TRBV25-1 to TRBJ1-3; D uncertain. The CDR3 consists of 12 residues. Trimming took off 8 bases at V and 4 bases at J, with 9 bases between the two ends. Germline CDR1 and CDR2: MGHDK and SYGVNS. The CDR3 here is CASHGSGNTIYF. CDR3 nucleotide sequence: TGTGCCAGCCACGGGTCCGGAAACACCATATATTTT.

This clone has only a few counts. J is TRBJ2-1 and V is TRBV2; TRBD1 might be the D (5 bases). The V end was cut by 5 bases, the J end by 8 bases, with 10 bases between. CDR3 size: 12 residues. The V gene's germline CDR1 is SNHLY and CDR2 FYNNEI. In DNA, the CDR3 is TGTGCCAGCAGTCCAGGGTGGGATGAGCAGTTCTTC. This encodes CASSPGWDEQFF. Based on the CDR3 plus reference TRBV2 and TRBJ2-1, the full variable domain is EPEVTQTPSHQVTQMGQEVILRCVPISNHLYFYWYRQILGQKVEFLVSFYNNEISEKSEIFDDQFSVERPDGSNFTLKIRSTKLEDSAMYFCASSPGWDEQFFGPGTRLTVL.

The chain carries TRBV5-1 and TRBJ2-2; 9 nucleotides match TRBD1. J was trimmed by 6 bases and V by 3 bases; bases with no gene match: 9. The germline V gene encodes CDR1 SGHRS and CDR2 YFSETQ. The CDR3 extends over 16 amino acids. CDR3 region: CASSSYVDRGAGELFF. The CDR3 DNA is TGCGCCAGCAGCTCCTACGTGGACAGGGGCGCCGGGGAGCTGTTTTTT.

The chain uses TRBV28 and TRBJ2-3, with 8 nucleotides matching TRBD2. V gave up 1 base and J gave up 5 bases; unmatched junction bases: 5. The germline gives CDR1 MDHEN, CDR2 SYDVKM. The CDR3 runs to 15 residues. Written as DNA, the CDR3 is TGTGCCAGCAGTTTATACTTAAGCGGGAGAGATACGCAGTATTTT. Translating it yields CASSLYLSGRDTQYF.

The J gene is TRBJ1-2, the V gene TRBV29-1; TRBD1 is a possible D gene (6 bases). Between the trimmed V and J ends, which lost 8 bases and 4 bases, there was a span of 20 bases. The germline gives CDR1 SQVTM, CDR2 ANQGSEA. The CDR3 is 14 amino acids. The CDR3 sequence: CSTRPGHKAYGYTF. The CDR3 DNA reads as TGCAGCACCCGGCCGGGACATAAGGCCTATGGCTACACCTTC.

In this sample, this clone turned up many times. The CDR3: CASSWGQGGTEAFF. In nucleotides, the CDR3 is TGTGCCAGCAGTTGGGGACAGGGCGGGACTGAAGCTTTCTTT. V usage is TRBV6-6 and J usage is TRBJ1-1; TRBD1 matches at 9 bases. The CDR3 is 14 amino acids. The junction had 5 bases not matched to a gene; V was cut back by 4 bases and J by 5 bases. The V gene's germline CDR1 is MNHNY and CDR2 SVGAGI (reference sequence).

In this sample, this clone turned up a few times. The gene calls are TRBV4-1 and TRBJ2-3; possibly TRBD2 for D (6 bases). Germline V gene lookup returns CDR1 MGHRA and CDR2 YSYEKL. The CDR3 contains 15 residues. V was trimmed by 1 base and J by 1 base, leaving 9 bases between them. The CDR3 loop is CASSQAGERTDTQYF. The CDR3 nucleotides are TGCGCCAGCAGCCAAGCGGGGGAGCGCACAGATACGCAGTATTTT.

This clone was counted once. The rearrangement joins TRBV27 to TRBJ2-7, with 8 nucleotides matching TRBD2. The CDR3 sequence is 14 residues long. Per the germline V gene, CDR1 is MNHEY and CDR2 is SMNVEV (reference sequence). With V trimmed by 4 bases and J by 3 bases, 5 bases remained unmatched. CDR3 sequence: CASSSGLGLYEQYF. The CDR3 DNA reads TGTGCCAGCAGTTCGGGACTAGGTCTCTACGAGCAGTACTTC.

The chain has TRBV10-1 and TRBJ2-7; TRBD2 is a possible D gene (5 bases). This CDR3 comprises 16 residues. The ends were cut back, 3 bases at V and 2 bases at J, with 17 bases in the middle. Germline V gives CDR1 WNHNN, CDR2 SYGVQD (reference sequence). CDR3 loop: CASSDLDSAGTYEQYF. The CDR3 DNA reads TGCGCCAGCAGTGACCTTGATAGCGCCGGTACCTACGAGCAGTACTTC.

This chain connects TRBV7-6 to TRBJ1-2, with 7 bases that match TRBD1. V lost 4 bases to trimming and J lost 5 bases; unmatched junction nucleotides: 4. CDR3 length: 13 amino acids. The germline V gene encodes CDR1 SGHVS and CDR2 FNYEAQ. CDR3 nucleotide sequence: TGTGCCAGCAGCTCCGGACAGGATTATGGCTACACCTTC. Protein sequence: CASSSGQDYGYTF. The full variable domain, rest sourced from reference TRBV7-6 and TRBJ1-2, is GAGVSQSPRYKVTKRGQDVALRCDPISGHVSLYWYRQALGQGPEFLTYFNYEAQQDKSGLPNDRFSAERPEGSISTLTIQRTEQRDSAMYRCASSSGQDYGYTFGSGTRLTVV.

This sequence joins TRBV2 and TRBJ2-3; the match to TRBD2 covers 10 bases. CDR3 length equals 14 residues. V dropped 4 bases and J dropped 3; count of bases not matched to a gene: 1. Per germline, CDR1 SNHLY and CDR2 FYNNEI. CDR3 sequence (DNA): TGTGCCAGCAGTGGGACTAGCGGTACAGATACGCAGTATTTT. This gives the protein CASSGTSGTDTQYF.

The chain joins TRBV9 to TRBJ2-7, with no clear D. The CDR3 has 11 amino acids. V lost 3 bases, J lost 3 bases, and 4 bases lay in between. CDR1 is SGDLS, CDR2 YYNGEE, per germline. CDR3 DNA sequence: TGTGCCAGCAGCGCAGACTACGAGCAGTACTTC. Protein: CASSADYEQYF.

The gene calls are TRBV7-9 and TRBJ1-2; tentative D call: TRBD1 (5 bases). Germline V CDR1 and CDR2: SEHNR, FQNEAQ (reference sequence). V was pared by 2 bases and J by 2 bases, with 12 bases between. The CDR3 is 15 residues long. The CDR3 protein is CASSLTAGWNYGYTF. As DNA, the CDR3 is TGTGCCAGCAGCTTAACAGCAGGGTGGAACTATGGCTACACCTTC.

V is TRBV7-9 and J is TRBJ1-1; D unresolved. The CDR3 loop spans 12 amino acids. CDR1 and CDR2 (germline): SEHNR, FQNEAQ (reference sequence). Trimming stripped 5 bases from V and 0 bases from J, with 4 bases between. CDR3 coding DNA: TGTGCCAGCAGCCCTCTGAACACTGAAGCTTTCTTT. Encoded protein: CASSPLNTEAFF.

The chain links TRBV28 to TRBJ1-1; 8 positions match TRBD1. The J segment lost 3 bases and the V segment lost 7 bases, leaving 7 bases of the junction unmatched. Germline V CDR1 and CDR2: MDHEN, SYDVKM. The length of the CDR3 is 14 residues. The CDR3 region is CASTQPGGYTEAFF. In DNA form, the CDR3 reads TGTGCCAGCACCCAACCAGGGGGCTACACTGAAGCTTTCTTT.

This clone was seen more than once but under ten times. The chain combines TRBV19 with TRBJ2-1; D may be TRBD2 (5 bases). The CDR3 spans 15 residues. CDR1 and CDR2 (germline): LNHDA, SQIVND (reference sequence). Trimming shortened V by 5 bases and J by 2 bases, and 13 bases separated the two germline ends. In DNA, the CDR3 is TGTGCCAGTAGTTCAGAAAGCGGCCCCTACAATGAGCAGTTCTTC. Encoded protein: CASSSESGPYNEQFF.